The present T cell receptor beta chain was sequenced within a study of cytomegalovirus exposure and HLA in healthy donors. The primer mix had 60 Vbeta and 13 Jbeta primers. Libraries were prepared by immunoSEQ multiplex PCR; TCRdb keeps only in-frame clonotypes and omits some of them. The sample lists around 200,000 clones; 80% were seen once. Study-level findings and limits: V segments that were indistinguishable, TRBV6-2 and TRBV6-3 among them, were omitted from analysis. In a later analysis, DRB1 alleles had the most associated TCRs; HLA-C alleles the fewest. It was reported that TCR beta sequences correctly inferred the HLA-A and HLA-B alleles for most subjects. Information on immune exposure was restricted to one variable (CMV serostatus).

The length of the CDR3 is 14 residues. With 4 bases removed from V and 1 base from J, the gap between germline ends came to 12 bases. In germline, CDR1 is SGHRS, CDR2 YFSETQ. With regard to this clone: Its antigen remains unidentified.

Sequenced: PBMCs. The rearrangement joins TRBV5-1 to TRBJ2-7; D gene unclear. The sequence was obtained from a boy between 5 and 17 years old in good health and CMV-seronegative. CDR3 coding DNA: TGCGCCAGCAGCCCCATCTCGGGTTCCTACGAGCAGTACTTC. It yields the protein CASSPISGSYEQYF.